This T cell receptor beta chain was retrieved from a study of immune evolution from preneoplasia to lung adenocarcinoma. As concerns this clone: What it binds is unknown. Additional DNA sequences in this sample encode the identical CDR3.

Between the trimmed V and J ends, which lost 0 bases and 8 bases, there was a span of 13 bases. The CDR3 consists of 15 residues. Germline values: CDR1 MGHRA, CDR2 YSYEKL. Whole-study results and caveats: Later-stage lesions seemingly showed higher T cell density and diversity than normal lung.

The repertoire was sequenced with immunoSEQ multiplex PCR; TCRdb's copy has only in-frame clones and lacks some. In the table there are a few thousand clones, 80% to 90% of which are singletons. This chain links TRBV4-1 with TRBJ1-4, with a possible D match to TRBD1 (6 bases). The sample consisted of FFPE adjacent normal lung tissue. The origin of this receptor is a donor of 70 years or more with lung adenocarcinoma. CDR3 DNA sequence: TGCGCCAGCAGCCAAGATCCAGGGGCATGGGAAAAACTGTTTTTT. As protein: CASSQDPGAWEKLFF.